The 5 T cell receptor beta chains in this list originate from one sample, sequenced in a study of blood T cell repertoires in COVID-19. Some clones are missing from TCRdb's copy, which holds only in-frame ones; the method was immunoSEQ multiplex PCR. The table includes approximately 150,000 clones, over 80% detected once. The sequencing input was peripheral blood. The receptors were gathered from a human donor in a cohort sampled during active COVID-19.

The rearrangement joins TRBV9 to TRBJ1-2; a weak D match, TRBD1 (5 bases). This CDR3 comprises 15 residues. Per germline, CDR1 SGDLS and CDR2 YYNGEE. Trimming stripped 3 bases from V and 4 bases from J, with 16 bases between. CDR3 residues: CASSGPWRGSYGYTF. The CDR3 bases are TGTGCCAGCAGCGGACCTTGGCGGGGGAGCTATGGCTACACCTTC.

The chain uses TRBV6-6 and TRBJ1-1; 7 positions match TRBD1. After removal of 11 bases from V and 0 bases from J, the junction contained 9 bases not matched to a gene. There are 14 residues in the CDR3. The germline V gene encodes CDR1 MNHNY and CDR2 SVGAGI (reference sequence). The CDR3 DNA sequence: TGTGCCGCTTTTGGAGGGGGCCTGAACACTGAAGCTTTCTTT. Its translation is CAAFGGGLNTEAFF.

The CDR3 sequence is CASVRDNLNYGYTF. The DNA of the CDR3 is TGTGCCAGCGTTCGGGACAACCTCAACTATGGCTACACCTTC. The chain links TRBV2 to TRBJ1-2; the D gene is possibly TRBD1 (6 bases). In germline, CDR1 is SNHLY, CDR2 FYNNEI. The V and J ends lost 8 bases and 2 bases respectively, with 15 bases between them. The CDR3 runs to 14 residues.

The chain links TRBV18 to TRBJ2-3; TRBD2 agrees at 10 bases. Trimming took 4 bases from V and 4 from J; bases not matched to a gene: 5. Looked up from germline, CDR1 is KGHSH and CDR2 is LQKENI. This CDR3 has 15 residues. The CDR3 DNA reads TGTGCCAGCTCACGCGAGCGGGAGGGCCCAGATACGCAGTATTTT. This encodes CASSREREGPDTQYF.

The rearrangement links TRBV29-1 to TRBJ2-1; TRBD2 matches 14 bases. The CDR3 consists of 14 residues. Germline lookup yields CDR1 SQVTM and CDR2 ANQGSEA. V shed 4 bases and J 9 bases; nucleotides not matched to a gene: 5. The CDR3 nucleotides are TGCAGCGTTGGGGGACTAGCGGGAGCAGGTGAGCAGTTCTTC. Translating gives CSVGGLAGAGEQFF.